This is a list of T cell receptor beta chains from one sample in a study of cytomegalovirus exposure and HLA in healthy donors. Sequencing used immunoSEQ multiplex PCR; TCRdb keeps in-frame clones, though not all of them. This sample has tens of thousands of clones; 75% to 90% occur once, and the top ten carry 9% to 13%. Sequenced: PBMCs. These receptors were collected from a woman aged 30 to 39 in good health and CMV-seropositive. Both conserved end residues are part of each CDR3. Each record gives: V gene, CDR3 length, clone size, D gene, J gene, CDR3 protein, CDR3 DNA. D genes are given only for firm matches. Clone size appears in some rows only: once, few, many, or a class for an expanded clone.

v_call: TRBV4-1
cdr3_length: 14
clone_size: NA
d_call: NA
j_call: TRBJ2-3
cdr3_aa: CASSQAVSTDTQYF
cdr3_nt: TGCGCCAGCAGCCAAGCTGTTAGCACAGATACGCAGTATTTT

v_call: TRBV7-9
cdr3_length: 16
clone_size: NA
d_call: TRBD2
j_call: TRBJ2-6
cdr3_aa: CASSPWGGAGANVLTF
cdr3_nt: TGTGCCAGCAGCCCCTGGGGGGGGGCTGGGGCCAACGTCCTGACTTTC

v_call: TRBV6-5
cdr3_length: 13
clone_size: NA
d_call: NA
j_call: TRBJ2-1
cdr3_aa: CASSQTIYNEQFF
cdr3_nt: TGTGCCAGCAGTCAGACTATCTACAATGAGCAGTTCTTC

v_call: TRBV6-1
cdr3_length: 11
clone_size: NA
d_call: NA
j_call: TRBJ2-7
cdr3_aa: CASTNAYEQYF
cdr3_nt: TGTGCCAGCACAAATGCCTACGAGCAGTACTTC

v_call: TRBV4-1
cdr3_length: 19
clone_size: NA
d_call: TRBD1
j_call: TRBJ1-2
cdr3_aa: CASSQGSRQGSPSNYGYTF
cdr3_nt: TGCGCCAGCAGCCAAGGGAGTAGACAGGGGAGCCCTTCTAACTATGGCTACACCTTC

v_call: TRBV28
cdr3_length: 15
clone_size: NA
d_call: NA
j_call: TRBJ2-6
cdr3_aa: CASSLEGAGANVLTF
cdr3_nt: TGTGCCAGCAGTTTAGAGGGGGCTGGGGCCAACGTCCTGACTTTC

v_call: TRBV20-1
cdr3_length: 11
clone_size: few
d_call: TRBD1
j_call: TRBJ2-1
cdr3_aa: CSMDRVNEQFF
cdr3_nt: TGCAGTATGGACAGGGTCAATGAGCAGTTCTTC

v_call: TRBV9
cdr3_length: 17
clone_size: NA
d_call: NA
j_call: TRBJ1-3
cdr3_aa: CASSPSGARVSGNTIYF
cdr3_nt: TGTGCCAGCAGCCCCAGCGGGGCCAGGGTCTCTGGAAACACCATATATTTT

v_call: TRBV5-4
cdr3_length: 16
clone_size: NA
d_call: TRBD1
j_call: TRBJ1-1
cdr3_aa: CASSLAGQGWRTEAFF
cdr3_nt: TGTGCCAGCAGCTTGGCTGGACAGGGGTGGCGGACTGAAGCTTTCTTT

v_call: TRBV19
cdr3_length: 15
clone_size: NA
d_call: NA
j_call: TRBJ1-5
cdr3_aa: CASAWGGNSNQPQHF
cdr3_nt: TGTGCCAGTGCCTGGGGGGGAAATAGCAATCAGCCCCAGCATTTT

v_call: TRBV4-1
cdr3_length: 17
clone_size: NA
d_call: TRBD2
j_call: TRBJ2-1
cdr3_aa: CASSLLMAGGSYNEQFF
cdr3_nt: TGCGCCAGCAGCCTCCTTATGGCGGGAGGCTCCTACAATGAGCAGTTCTTC

v_call: TRBV5-4
cdr3_length: 15
clone_size: once
d_call: TRBD2
j_call: TRBJ2-7
cdr3_aa: CASSLASGSFHEQYF
cdr3_nt: TGTGCCAGCAGCTTGGCTAGCGGGAGTTTCCACGAGCAGTACTTC

v_call: TRBV29-1
cdr3_length: 16
clone_size: NA
d_call: NA
j_call: TRBJ2-1
cdr3_aa: CSVEDRESRLRNEQFF
cdr3_nt: TGCAGCGTTGAAGATCGCGAGAGTCGACTACGCAATGAGCAGTTCTTC

v_call: TRBV12-2
cdr3_length: 14
clone_size: NA
d_call: NA
j_call: TRBJ1-1
cdr3_aa: CASRLASRGTEAFF
cdr3_nt: TGTGCAAGTCGCTTAGCAAGCAGGGGCACTGAAGCTTTCTTT

v_call: TRBV6-5
cdr3_length: 14
clone_size: NA
d_call: TRBD2
j_call: TRBJ2-7
cdr3_aa: CASSNSGRFYEQYF
cdr3_nt: TGTGCCAGCAGTAATAGCGGGAGATTCTACGAGCAGTACTTC

v_call: TRBV18
cdr3_length: 16
clone_size: NA
d_call: TRBD1
j_call: TRBJ1-4
cdr3_aa: CASSPSRTGSNEKLFF
cdr3_nt: TGTGCCAGCTCACCATCCCGGACAGGGAGTAATGAAAAACTGTTTTTT

v_call: TRBV25-1
cdr3_length: 17
clone_size: NA
d_call: NA
j_call: TRBJ1-5
cdr3_aa: CASSAGFRGWSNQPQHF
cdr3_nt: TGTGCCAGCAGTGCGGGCTTTCGGGGATGGAGCAATCAGCCCCAGCATTTT

v_call: TRBV5-1
cdr3_length: 15
clone_size: NA
d_call: NA
j_call: TRBJ2-7
cdr3_aa: CASSLDRTISYEQYF
cdr3_nt: TGCGCCAGCAGCTTGGATCGGACTATCTCCTACGAGCAGTACTTC

v_call: TRBV6-1
cdr3_length: 13
clone_size: once
d_call: NA
j_call: TRBJ1-5
cdr3_aa: CASSEQGNQPQHF
cdr3_nt: TGTGCCAGCAGTGAACAGGGCAATCAGCCCCAGCATTTT

v_call: TRBV19
cdr3_length: 13
clone_size: NA
d_call: TRBD1
j_call: TRBJ1-1
cdr3_aa: CASSLQGVLEAFF
cdr3_nt: TGTGCCAGTAGTTTACAGGGGGTTCTTGAAGCTTTCTTT

v_call: TRBV5-5
cdr3_length: 15
clone_size: NA
d_call: NA
j_call: TRBJ2-5
cdr3_aa: CASSLARAGVGTQYF
cdr3_nt: TGTGCCAGCAGCTTGGCCCGGGCCGGGGTTGGGACCCAGTACTTC

v_call: TRBV7-9
cdr3_length: 16
clone_size: NA
d_call: TRBD1
j_call: TRBJ1-2
cdr3_aa: CASSPTYRGSGYGYTF
cdr3_nt: TGTGCCAGCAGTCCAACCTACAGGGGGTCGGGCTATGGCTACACCTTC

v_call: TRBV6-7
cdr3_length: 15
clone_size: NA
d_call: TRBD2
j_call: TRBJ2-3
cdr3_aa: CASDPQREGTDTQYF
cdr3_nt: TGTGCCAGCGACCCCCAGCGGGAGGGCACAGATACGCAGTATTTT

v_call: TRBV19
cdr3_length: 14
clone_size: NA
d_call: NA
j_call: TRBJ1-3
cdr3_aa: CASSGQTEAFSIYF
cdr3_nt: TGTGCCAGTAGTGGGCAGACAGAAGCCTTTTCCATATATTTT

v_call: TRBV4-1
cdr3_length: 15
clone_size: NA
d_call: NA
j_call: TRBJ1-2
cdr3_aa: CASSQVGTYNYGYTF
cdr3_nt: TGCGCCAGCAGCCAAGTGGGGACATATAACTATGGCTACACCTTC

v_call: TRBV27
cdr3_length: 13
clone_size: NA
d_call: NA
j_call: TRBJ1-5
cdr3_aa: CASSPSFNQPQHF
cdr3_nt: TGTGCCAGCAGTCCCAGTTTCAATCAGCCCCAGCATTTT